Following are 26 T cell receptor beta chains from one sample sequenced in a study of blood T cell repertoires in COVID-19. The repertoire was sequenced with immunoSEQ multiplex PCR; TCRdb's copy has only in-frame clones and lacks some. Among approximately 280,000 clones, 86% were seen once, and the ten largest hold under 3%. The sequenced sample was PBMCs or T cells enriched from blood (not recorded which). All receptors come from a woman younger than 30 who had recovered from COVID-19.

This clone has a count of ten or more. CDR3 sequence: CASSLSTGKSTEAFF. CDR3 DNA: TGTGCCAGCAGTTTATCGACAGGGAAGAGCACTGAAGCTTTCTTT. This chain joins TRBV27 and TRBJ1-1, with TRBD1 matching 7 bases. CDR1 MNHEY and CDR2 SMNVEV come from the germline V gene (reference sequence). The CDR3 is 15 residues long. V gave up 0 bases and J gave up 4 bases; unmatched junction bases: 5.

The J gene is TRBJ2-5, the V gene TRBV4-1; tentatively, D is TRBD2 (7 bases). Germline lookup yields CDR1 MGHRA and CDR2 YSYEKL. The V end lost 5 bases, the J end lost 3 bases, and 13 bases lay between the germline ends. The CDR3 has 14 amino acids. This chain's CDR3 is CASSLQGREETQYF. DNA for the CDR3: TGCGCCAGCAGCTTGCAGGGGAGGGAAGAGACCCAGTACTTC.

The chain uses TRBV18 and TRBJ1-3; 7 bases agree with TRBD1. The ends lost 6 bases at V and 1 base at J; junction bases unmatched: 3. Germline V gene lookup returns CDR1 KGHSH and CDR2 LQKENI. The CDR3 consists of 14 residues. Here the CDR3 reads CASSGTESGNTIYF. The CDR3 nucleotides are TGTGCCAGCTCGGGGACAGAGTCTGGAAACACCATATATTTT. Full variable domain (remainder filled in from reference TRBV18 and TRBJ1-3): NAGVMQNPRHLVRRRGQEARLRCSPMKGHSHVYWYRQLPEEGLKFMVYLQKENIIDESGMPKERFSAEFPKEGPSILRIQQVVRGDSAAYFCASSGTESGNTIYFGEGSWLTVV.

CDR3: CASSYFAGNTGELFF. CDR3 nucleotides: TGTGCCAGCAGTTACTTTGCAGGGAACACCGGGGAGCTGTTTTTT. This chain links TRBV6-5 with TRBJ2-2; unclear D gene. The CDR3 spans 15 residues. Trimming stripped 1 base from V and 1 base from J, with 7 bases between. Germline V gene data show CDR1 as MNHEY and CDR2 as SVGAGI.

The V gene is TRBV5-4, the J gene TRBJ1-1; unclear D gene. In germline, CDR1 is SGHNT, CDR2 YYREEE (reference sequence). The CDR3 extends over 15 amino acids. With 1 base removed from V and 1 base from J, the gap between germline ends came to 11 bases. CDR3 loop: CASSLRPSGNTEAFF. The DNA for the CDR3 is TGTGCCAGCAGCTTGAGGCCGTCAGGGAACACTGAAGCTTTCTTT.

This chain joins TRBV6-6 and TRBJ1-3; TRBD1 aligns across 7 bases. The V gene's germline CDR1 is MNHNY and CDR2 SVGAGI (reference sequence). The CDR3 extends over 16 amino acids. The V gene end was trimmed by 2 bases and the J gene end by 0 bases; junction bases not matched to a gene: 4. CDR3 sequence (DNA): TGTGCCAGCAGTTACGGGACAGTCAACTCTGGAAACACCATATATTTT. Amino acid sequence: CASSYGTVNSGNTIYF.

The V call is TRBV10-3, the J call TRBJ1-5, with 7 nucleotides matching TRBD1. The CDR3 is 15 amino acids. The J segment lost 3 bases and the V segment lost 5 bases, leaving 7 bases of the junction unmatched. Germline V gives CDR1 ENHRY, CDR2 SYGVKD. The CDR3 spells CAISRDRPNNQPQHF. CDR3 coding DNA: TGTGCCATCAGTAGGGACAGACCTAACAATCAGCCCCAGCATTTT.

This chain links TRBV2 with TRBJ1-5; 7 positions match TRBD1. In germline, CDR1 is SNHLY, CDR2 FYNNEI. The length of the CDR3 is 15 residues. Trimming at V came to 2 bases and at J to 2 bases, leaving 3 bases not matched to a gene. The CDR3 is CASSEFGTGNQPQHF. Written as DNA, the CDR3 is TGTGCCAGCAGTGAATTTGGGACAGGCAATCAGCCCCAGCATTTT.

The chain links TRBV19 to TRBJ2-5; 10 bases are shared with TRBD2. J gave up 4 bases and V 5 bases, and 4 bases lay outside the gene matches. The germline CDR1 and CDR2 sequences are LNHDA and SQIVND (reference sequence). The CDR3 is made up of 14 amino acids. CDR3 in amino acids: CASSAPSGRETQYF. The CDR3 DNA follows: TGTGCCAGTAGTGCCCCTAGCGGGAGAGAGACCCAGTACTTC.

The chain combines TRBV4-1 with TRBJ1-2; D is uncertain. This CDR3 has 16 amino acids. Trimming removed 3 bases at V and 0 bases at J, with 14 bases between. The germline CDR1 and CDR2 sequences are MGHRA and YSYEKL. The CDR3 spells CASSHGESLANYGYTF. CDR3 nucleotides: TGCGCCAGCAGCCATGGCGAGTCTCTAGCTAACTATGGCTACACCTTC.

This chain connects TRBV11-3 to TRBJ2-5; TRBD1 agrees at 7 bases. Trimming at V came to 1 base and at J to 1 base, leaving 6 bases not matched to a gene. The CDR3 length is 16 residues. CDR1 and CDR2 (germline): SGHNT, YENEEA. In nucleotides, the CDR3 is TGTGCCAGCAGCTTAGGGGACAGTACCTTCCAAGAGACCCAGTACTTC. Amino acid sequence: CASSLGDSTFQETQYF.

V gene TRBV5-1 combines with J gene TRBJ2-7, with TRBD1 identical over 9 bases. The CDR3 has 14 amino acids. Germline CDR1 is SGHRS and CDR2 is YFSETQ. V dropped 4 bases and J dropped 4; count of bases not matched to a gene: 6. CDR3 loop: CASSGGQGAYEQYF. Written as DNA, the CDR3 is TGCGCCAGCAGCGGGGGACAGGGAGCATACGAGCAGTACTTC.

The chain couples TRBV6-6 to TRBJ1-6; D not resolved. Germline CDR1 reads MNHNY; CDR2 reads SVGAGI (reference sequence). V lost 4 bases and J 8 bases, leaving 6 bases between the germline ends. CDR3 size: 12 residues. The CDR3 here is CASSSLYSPLHF. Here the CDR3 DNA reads TGTGCCAGCAGTTCCCTCTATTCACCCCTCCACTTT.

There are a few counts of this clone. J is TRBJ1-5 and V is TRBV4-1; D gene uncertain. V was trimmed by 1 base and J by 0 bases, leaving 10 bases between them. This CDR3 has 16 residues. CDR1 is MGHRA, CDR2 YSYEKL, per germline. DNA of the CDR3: TGCGCCAGCAGCCAAGCTAGCATGGTTAGCAATCAGCCCCAGCATTTT. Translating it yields CASSQASMVSNQPQHF.

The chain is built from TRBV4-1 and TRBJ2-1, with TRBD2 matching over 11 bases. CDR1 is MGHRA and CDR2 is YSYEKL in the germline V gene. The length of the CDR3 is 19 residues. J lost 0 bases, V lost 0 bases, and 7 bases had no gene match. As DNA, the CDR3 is TGCGCCAGCAGCCAAGAGCTAGCGGGAGGATTCAGCTCCTACAATGAGCAGTTCTTC. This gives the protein CASSQELAGGFSSYNEQFF.

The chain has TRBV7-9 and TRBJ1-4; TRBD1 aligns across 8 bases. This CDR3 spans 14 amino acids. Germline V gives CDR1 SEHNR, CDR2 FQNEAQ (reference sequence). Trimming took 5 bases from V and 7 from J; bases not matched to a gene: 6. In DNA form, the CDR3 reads TGTGCCAGCAGCCCTACAGGGGGGGGTGAAAAACTGTTTTTT. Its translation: CASSPTGGGEKLFF.

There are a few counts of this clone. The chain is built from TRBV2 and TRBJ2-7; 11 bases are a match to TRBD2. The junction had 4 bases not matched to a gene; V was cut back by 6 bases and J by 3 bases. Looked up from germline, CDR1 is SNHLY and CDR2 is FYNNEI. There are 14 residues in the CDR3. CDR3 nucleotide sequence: TGTGCCAGCAGGGCTAGCGGGAGGTTCTACGAGCAGTACTTC. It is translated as CASRASGRFYEQYF. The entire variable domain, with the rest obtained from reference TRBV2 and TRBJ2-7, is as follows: EPEVTQTPSHQVTQMGQEVILRCVPISNHLYFYWYRQILGQKVEFLVSFYNNEISEKSEIFDDQFSVERPDGSNFTLKIRSTKLEDSAMYFCASRASGRFYEQYFGPGTRLTVT.

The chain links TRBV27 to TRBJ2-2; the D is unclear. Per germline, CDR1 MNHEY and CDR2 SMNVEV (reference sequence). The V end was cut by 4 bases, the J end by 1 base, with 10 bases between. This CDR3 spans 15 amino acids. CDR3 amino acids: CASSSGIRNTGELFF. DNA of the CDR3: TGTGCCAGCAGTTCGGGTATAAGGAACACCGGGGAGCTGTTTTTT.

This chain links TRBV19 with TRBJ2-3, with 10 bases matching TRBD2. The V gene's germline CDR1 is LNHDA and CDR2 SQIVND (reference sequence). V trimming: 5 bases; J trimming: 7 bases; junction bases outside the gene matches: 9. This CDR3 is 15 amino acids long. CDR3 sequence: CASSGAGGSSNTQYF. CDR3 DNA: TGTGCCAGTAGTGGAGCGGGAGGGTCGTCTAATACGCAGTATTTT. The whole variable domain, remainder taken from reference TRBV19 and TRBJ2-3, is DGGITQSPKYLFRKEGQNVTLSCEQNLNHDAMYWYRQDPGQGLRLIYYSQIVNDFQKGDIAEGYSVSREKKESFPLTVTSAQKNPTAFYLCASSGAGGSSNTQYFGPGTRLTVL.

The CDR3 coding sequence is TGTGCCAGCAGCCCGGACCAGGACAGGGGGGACGAGCAGTTCTTC. As protein: CASSPDQDRGDEQFF. The rearrangement joins TRBV7-8 to TRBJ2-1; TRBD1 aligns across 10 bases. Trimming took 5 bases from V and 10 from J; bases not matched to a gene: 11. The CDR3 has 15 residues. Germline V gene data show CDR1 as SGHVS and CDR2 as FQNEAQ.

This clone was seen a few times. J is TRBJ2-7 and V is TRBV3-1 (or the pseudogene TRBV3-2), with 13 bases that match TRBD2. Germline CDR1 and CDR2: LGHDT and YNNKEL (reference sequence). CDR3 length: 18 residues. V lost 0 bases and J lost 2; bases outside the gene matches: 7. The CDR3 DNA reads TGTGCCAGCAGCCAAGATGTAGGGACTAGCGGGGCCCCCTACGAGCAGTACTTC. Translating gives CASSQDVGTSGAPYEQYF.

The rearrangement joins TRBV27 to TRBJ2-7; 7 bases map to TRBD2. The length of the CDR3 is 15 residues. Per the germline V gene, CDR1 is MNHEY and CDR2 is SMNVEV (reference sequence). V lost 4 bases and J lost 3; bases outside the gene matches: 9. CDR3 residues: CASSYGASGDYEQYF. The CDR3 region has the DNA TGTGCCAGCAGTTATGGGGCTAGCGGCGACTACGAGCAGTACTTC.

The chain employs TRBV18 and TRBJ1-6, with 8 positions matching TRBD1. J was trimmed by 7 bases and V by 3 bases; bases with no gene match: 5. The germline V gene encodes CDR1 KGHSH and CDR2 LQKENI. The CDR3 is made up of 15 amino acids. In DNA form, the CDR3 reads TGTGCCAGCTCACCTACGGACAGGGCAAATTCACCCCTCCACTTT. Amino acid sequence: CASSPTDRANSPLHF.

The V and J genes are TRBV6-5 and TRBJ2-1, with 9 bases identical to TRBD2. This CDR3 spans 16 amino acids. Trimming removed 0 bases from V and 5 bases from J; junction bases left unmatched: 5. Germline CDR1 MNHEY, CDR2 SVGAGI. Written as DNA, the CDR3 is TGTGCCAGCAGTTACTCGTTGCGGGAGGGGAACAATGAGCAGTTCTTC. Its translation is CASSYSLREGNNEQFF.

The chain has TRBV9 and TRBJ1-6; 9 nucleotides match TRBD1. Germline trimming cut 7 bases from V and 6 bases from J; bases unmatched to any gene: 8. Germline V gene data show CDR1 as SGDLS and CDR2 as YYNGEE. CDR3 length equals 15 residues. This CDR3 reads CASGKQGALNSPLHF. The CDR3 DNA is TGTGCCAGCGGAAAACAGGGGGCGCTTAATTCACCCCTCCACTTT.

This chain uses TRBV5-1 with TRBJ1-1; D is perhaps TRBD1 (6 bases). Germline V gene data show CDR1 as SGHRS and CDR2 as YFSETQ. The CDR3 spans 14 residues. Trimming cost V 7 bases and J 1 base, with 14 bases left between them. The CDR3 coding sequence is TGCGCCAGCGGCCCGACAGGCACGAACACTGAAGCTTTCTTT. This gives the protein CASGPTGTNTEAFF.